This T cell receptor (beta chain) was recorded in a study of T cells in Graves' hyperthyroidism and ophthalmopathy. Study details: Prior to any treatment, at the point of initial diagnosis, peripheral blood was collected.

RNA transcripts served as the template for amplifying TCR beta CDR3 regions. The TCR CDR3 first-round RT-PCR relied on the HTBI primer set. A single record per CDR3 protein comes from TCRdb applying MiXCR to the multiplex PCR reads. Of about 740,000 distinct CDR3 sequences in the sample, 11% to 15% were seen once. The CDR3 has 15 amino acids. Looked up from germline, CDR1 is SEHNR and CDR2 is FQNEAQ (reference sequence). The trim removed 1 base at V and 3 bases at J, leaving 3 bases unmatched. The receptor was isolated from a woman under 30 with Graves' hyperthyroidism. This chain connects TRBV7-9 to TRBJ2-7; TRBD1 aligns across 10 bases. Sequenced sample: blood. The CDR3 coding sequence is TGTGCCAGCAGCTTAGGGGACAGGGGAATCTACGAGCAGTACTTC. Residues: CASSLGDRGIYEQYF.